This is a list of T cell receptor beta chains from one sample in a study of blood T cell repertoires in COVID-19. The protocol was immunoSEQ multiplex PCR, while the TCRdb copy is restricted to in-frame clones and leaves out a portion. This table holds 150,000 to 200,000 clones, over 75% found once. Source material: peripheral blood. The receptors originated from a man aged 55 to 69 with active or convalescent COVID-19. The CDR3 runs from the conserved cysteine through the conserved F or W. Fields, in order: J gene, V gene, clone size, D gene, CDR3 protein, CDR3 DNA. D genes are given only for firm matches. Clone sizes are given selectively: once, few, many, or a class where the clone is expanded.

>TRBJ1-1|TRBV5-5|NA|TRBD1
CASSLVTGGAFF
TGTGCCAGCAGTTTGGTTACAGGGGGAGCTTTCTTT
>TRBJ1-5|TRBV13|few|TRBD1
CASSKQGAGQPQHF
TGTGCCAGCAGCAAACAGGGGGCGGGTCAGCCCCAGCATTTT
>TRBJ2-5|TRBV15|NA|TRBD2
CATSRPTAGGSETQYF
TGTGCCACCAGCAGGCCGACGGCGGGAGGATCAGAGACCCAGTACTTC
>TRBJ1-2|TRBV4-2|NA|NA
CASSQSPSRDTVPRGRYTNYGYTF
TGTGCCAGCAGCCAAAGCCCCTCCCGGGACACGGTACCAAGGGGTCGTTACACCAACTATGGCTACACCTTC
>TRBJ2-5|TRBV7-9|NA|NA
CASSLSGGKETQYF
TGTGCCAGCAGCTTATCAGGGGGGAAAGAGACCCAGTACTTC
>TRBJ2-3|TRBV10-3|NA|NA
CAISESSGGAPDTQYF
TGTGCCATCAGTGAGTCGTCAGGTGGCGCCCCAGATACGCAGTATTTT
>TRBJ2-1|TRBV5-4|NA|NA
CASSNRGAYNEQFF
TGTGCCAGCAGCAACCGCGGGGCCTACAATGAGCAGTTCTTC
>TRBJ1-3|TRBV5-1|NA|NA
CASSLEGGGNTIYF
TGCGCCAGCAGCTTGGAAGGGGGAGGAAACACCATATATTTT
>TRBJ2-2|TRBV5-6|NA|TRBD2
CASSPLAGGSTGELFF
TGTGCCAGCAGCCCCTTGGCGGGAGGAAGCACCGGGGAGCTGTTTTTT
>TRBJ2-3|TRBV7-2|NA|TRBD2
CASSFRLAGGPTDTQYF
TGTGCCAGCAGCTTTCGACTAGCGGGAGGGCCAACAGATACGCAGTATTTT